A single sample gave rise to the 22 T cell receptor beta chains below, sequenced in a study of metastatic and nonmetastatic thyroid tumors. TCRdb reassembled clones from the PCR reads with MiXCR. The sample records approximately 28,000 clones, 24% being singletons. All patients were treatment-naive before thyroid surgery. The sample consisted of blood. All receptors come from a female donor with papillary thyroid cancer or a benign thyroid nodule (not recorded which). Some clones in this sample may be carry-over from other donors' samples.

The table lists this clone with a few counts. The chain couples TRBV2 to TRBJ2-3; D unclear. The CDR3 totals 15 residues. CDR1 SNHLY and CDR2 FYNNEI come from the germline V gene. CDR3 residues: CPISEDRQETDTQYF. The DNA for the CDR3 is TGTCCCATCAGTGAAGATCGGCAAGAAACAGATACGCAGTATTTT. Based on the CDR3 plus reference TRBV2 and TRBJ2-3, the full variable domain is EPEVTQTPSHQVTQMGQEVILRCVPISNHLYFYWYRQILGQKVEFLVSFYNNEISEKSEIFDDQFSVERPDGSNFTLKIRSTKLEDSAMYFCPISEDRQETDTQYFGPGTRLTVL.

This clone was counted many times. The chain recombines TRBV2 with TRBJ2-2, with 8 bases lining up with TRBD2. Germline CDR1 and CDR2: SNHLY and FYNNEI. V shed 0 bases, J shed 9 bases, and the junction held 9 bases outside the gene matches. This CDR3 is 16 amino acids long. Here the CDR3 reads CASSEALTSARRELFF. In DNA form, the CDR3 reads TGTGCCAGCAGTGAAGCCCTGACTAGCGCACGCAGGGAGCTGTTTTTT.

This clone was recorded at least ten times. The J gene is TRBJ1-1, the V gene TRBV5-4; D is possibly TRBD1 (6 bases). This CDR3 is built from 13 residues. With 0 bases removed from V and 11 bases from J, the gap between germline ends came to 14 bases. Per germline, CDR1 SGHNT and CDR2 YYREEE (reference sequence). CDR3 region: CASSLGAGVGAFF. CDR3 bases: TGTGCCAGCAGCTTGGGTGCAGGGGTGGGCGCTTTCTTT.

This clone was counted once. This rearrangement joins TRBV5-1 to TRBJ2-7, with 10 bases aligning to TRBD2. Germline trimming cut 4 bases from V and 0 bases from J; bases unmatched to any gene: 4. The CDR3 spans 15 residues. The V gene's germline CDR1 is SGHRS and CDR2 YFSETQ. The CDR3 loop is CASSVGTSDSYEQYF. CDR3 nucleotides: TGCGCCAGCAGCGTCGGGACTAGCGACTCCTACGAGCAGTACTTC.

This clone was seen ten or more times. The junction departs from germline at one end; a sequencing error may be responsible. V gene TRBV6-6 combines with J gene TRBJ2-2, with 12 bases aligning to TRBD2. The CDR3 runs 16 residues. In germline, CDR1 is MNHNY, CDR2 SVGAGI (reference sequence). The CDR3 spells CASSYLTSGSTGKLFF. DNA for the CDR3: TGTGCCAGCAGTTACTTGACTAGCGGGAGCACCGGGAAGCTGTTTTTT.

The chain uses TRBV19 and TRBJ1-3; D is unclear. The CDR3 extends over 12 amino acids. Germline values: CDR1 LNHDA, CDR2 SQIVND (reference sequence). Trimming pared 4 bases from V and 5 bases from J, leaving 6 bases between. The CDR3 spells CASSKVRNTIYF. For the CDR3, the DNA is TGTGCCAGTAGTAAGGTTCGAAACACCATATATTTT.

There are many counts of this clone. V usage is TRBV7-2 and J usage is TRBJ2-1; unclear D gene. The germline V and J ends were trimmed by 5 bases and 7 bases, with 9 bases remaining between them. Germline V gene lookup returns CDR1 SGHTA and CDR2 FQGNSA. The CDR3 is 12 amino acids. The CDR3 DNA follows: TGTGCCAGCAGCCCTACTCGGAATGAGCAGTTCTTC. It yields the protein CASSPTRNEQFF. Drawing the rest from reference TRBV7-2 and TRBJ2-1, the complete variable domain is GAGVSQSPSNKVTEKGKDVELRCDPISGHTALYWYRQSLGQGLEFLIYFQGNSAPDKSGLPSDRFSAERTGGSVSTLTIQRTQQEDSAVYLCASSPTRNEQFFGPGTRLTVL.

This clone is medium-sized in the sample. CDR3: CASINRQGAYEQYF. CDR3 nucleotides: TGTGCCAGTATTAATAGACAGGGAGCCTACGAGCAGTACTTC. The rearrangement links TRBV7-2 to TRBJ2-7, with 7 positions matching TRBD1. Germline CDR1 and CDR2: SGHTA and FQGNSA. The ends lost 9 bases at V and 2 bases at J; junction bases unmatched: 10. The CDR3 contains 14 residues.

This clone has a handful of counts. The chain combines TRBV27 with TRBJ2-1, with 11 bases matching TRBD1. Germline V lookup: CDR1 MNHEY, CDR2 SMNVEV (reference sequence). The CDR3 is made up of 13 amino acids. V was clipped by 10 bases and J by 7 bases; unmatched bases: 6. CDR3 sequence: CATGTGGKNEQFF. The DNA of the CDR3 is TGTGCCACCGGGACAGGGGGTAAGAATGAGCAGTTCTTC.

This clone was detected only a few times. The chain carries TRBV19 and TRBJ2-7; TRBD1 matches 8 bases. Losses at the gene ends were 3 bases for V and 5 bases for J; bases not matched to a gene: 9. The CDR3 has 15 residues. CDR1 is LNHDA, CDR2 SQIVND, per germline (reference sequence). CDR3 nucleotides: TGTGCCAGTAGTATCGGACAGGGACGGCCTAACGAGCAGTACTTC. Translating gives CASSIGQGRPNEQYF.

Concerning this clone: The junction differs from germline at one of its ends, possibly a read error. The chain couples TRBV28 to TRBJ1-5; the D is unclear. Germline loops: CDR1 MDHEN, CDR2 SYDVKM. The length of the CDR3 is 15 residues. The CDR3 here is CASTLGRDNNQPQRF. CDR3 DNA: TGTGCCAGCACCCTCGGCAGAGATAACAATCAGCCCCAGCGTTTT.

This clone was counted many times. The rearrangement links TRBV30 to TRBJ1-5; possible D gene TRBD1, 5 bases. The germline CDR1 and CDR2 sequences are GTSNPN and SVGIG (reference sequence). Trimming removed 1 base from V and 6 bases from J, with 16 bases in between. The CDR3 length is 15 residues. This CDR3 is CAWSAQTPGGQPQHF. In nucleotides, the CDR3 is TGTGCCTGGAGTGCTCAAACCCCGGGGGGTCAGCCCCAGCATTTT.

Ten or more counts support this clone. The chain combines TRBV2 with TRBJ2-2; D is perhaps TRBD2 (6 bases). Germline V gene data show CDR1 as SNHLY and CDR2 as FYNNEI. With 6 bases removed from V and 2 bases from J, the gap between germline ends came to 10 bases. The CDR3 length is 14 residues. CDR3 bases: TGTGCCAGCAGCGGGGACTCCAACACCGGGGAGCTGTTTTTT. It is translated as CASSGDSNTGELFF.

In its sample, this clone is medium-sized. The chain combines TRBV6-5 with TRBJ1-2; D possibly corresponds to TRBD1 (5 bases). The V gene's germline CDR1 is MNHEY and CDR2 SVGAGI. The length of the CDR3 is 15 residues. Trimming stripped 2 bases from V and 2 bases from J, with 12 bases between. The CDR3 DNA follows: TGTGCCAGCAGTTACCTTCTCGCAGGGAACTATGGCTACACCTTC. Translation: CASSYLLAGNYGYTF.

Many counts were recorded for this clone. The chain has TRBV20-1 and TRBJ2-1; 11 bases map to TRBD2. Germline V gene lookup returns CDR1 DFQATT and CDR2 SNEGSKA (reference sequence). The CDR3 consists of 16 residues. V lost 5 bases and J lost 7; bases outside the gene matches: 13. The CDR3 DNA follows: TGCAGTGCTTATCGCCTCACTAGCGGGAGTAGTAATGAGCAGTTCTTC. It is translated as CSAYRLTSGSSNEQFF.

Within the sample, this clone is medium-sized. J is TRBJ2-7 and V is TRBV27; 8 bases align to TRBD1. Germline lookup yields CDR1 MNHEY and CDR2 SMNVEV (reference sequence). The CDR3 extends over 16 amino acids. V lost 3 bases and J lost 3; bases outside the gene matches: 10. The CDR3 DNA is TGTGCCAGCAGTTTCACTCCTGACAGGGGCTACTACGAGCAGTACTTC. Its translation: CASSFTPDRGYYEQYF.

This clone was observed a handful of times. The chain is built from TRBV28 and TRBJ2-1; tentatively, D is TRBD2 (5 bases). Germline lookup yields CDR1 MDHEN and CDR2 SYDVKM. V shed 7 bases and J shed 4 bases, with 11 bases lying between them. The CDR3 covers 13 residues. CDR3 coding DNA: TGTGCCAGCACCCGCGGGCCTTACAATGAGCAGTTCTTC. Residues: CASTRGPYNEQFF.

The V gene is TRBV28, the J gene TRBJ1-1; 9 bases map to TRBD1. With V trimmed by 7 bases and J by 5 bases, 5 bases remained unmatched. The CDR3 length is 13 residues. The germline V gene has CDR1 MDHEN and CDR2 SYDVKM. The CDR3 DNA follows: TGTGCCAGCATTAGGACAGGGGTTACTGAAGCTTTCTTT. This codes for CASIRTGVTEAFF.

As for this clone: The junction does not match germline at one end; this may be a read error. The chain combines TRBV2 with TRBJ1-3, with a possible D match to TRBD1 (6 bases). This CDR3 comprises 15 residues. CDR1 and CDR2 from the germline V gene are SNHLY and FYNNEI. The CDR3 DNA reads TGTGCCAGCTCCCCTCGGGGACATGCCGGAAACACCATATACTTT. The encoded protein is CASSPRGHAGNTIYF.

This clone was recorded only once. V is TRBV15 and J is TRBJ2-7; 8 bases align to TRBD1. CDR3 length equals 19 residues. J was trimmed by 4 bases and V by 0 bases; bases with no gene match: 17. CDR1 is LNHNV and CDR2 is YYDKDF in the germline V gene (reference sequence). The CDR3 region has the DNA TGTGCCACCAGCAGAGATCGGGTGGGCGTGGGACAGGCTGGGTACGAGCAGTACTTC. Encoded protein: CATSRDRVGVGQAGYEQYF.

This clone has ten or more counts. The chain uses TRBV9 and TRBJ2-5, with D tentatively TRBD1 (6 bases). Germline CDR1 is SGDLS and CDR2 is YYNGEE. The CDR3 is 14 residues long. V was clipped by 0 bases and J by 5 bases, with 11 bases between them. CDR3 protein: CASSVGPRGETQYF. The DNA for the CDR3 is TGTGCCAGCAGCGTAGGTCCGAGGGGGGAGACCCAGTACTTC.

V gene TRBV13 combines with J gene TRBJ2-1; no clear D gene. The V end lost 1 base, the J end lost 6 bases, and 10 bases lay between the germline ends. Germline V gene data show CDR1 as PRHDT and CDR2 as FYEKMQ (reference sequence). The CDR3 spans 14 residues. The CDR3 spells CASSLDRSGNEQFF. The CDR3 coding sequence is TGTGCCAGCAGCTTAGACCGATCAGGCAATGAGCAGTTCTTC.